Listed below are T cell receptor beta chains from one sample, sequenced in a study of graft-versus-host responses after intestinal transplantation. Repertoires were generated with immunoSEQ multiplex PCR, while TCRdb's copy carries only in-frame clones and drops some. This sample has approximately 90,000 clones, with less than 95% found just once. These receptors' antigens are unknown. Sequencing used unstimulated CD8+ T cells sorted from spleen or lymph node cells, obtained before transplant. All receptors come from a human donor who was the organ donor for an intestinal transplant. CDR3s include the opening cysteine and the closing phenylalanine or tryptophan. Fields, in order: D gene, clone size, J gene, V gene, CDR3 DNA, CDR3 protein. A D gene is named only where the DNA matches it firmly. A row's size may be missing; if present it is once, few, many or a size class.

D: .; size: .; J: TRBJ2-7; V: TRBV5-1; DNA: TGCGCCAGCAGCTTGCTGCCGGGCTCCTACGAGCAGTACTTC; CDR3: CASSLLPGSYEQYF
D: .; size: .; J: TRBJ2-6; V: TRBV5-4; DNA: TGTGCCAGCAGCTTGGTCGGAGTTCTCTCTGGGGCCAACGTCCTGACTTTC; CDR3: CASSLVGVLSGANVLTF
D: .; size: few; J: TRBJ1-2; V: TRBV6-6; DNA: TGTGCCAGCAGTTACGGGCTAACCTATGGCTACACCTTC; CDR3: CASSYGLTYGYTF
D: TRBD1; size: .; J: TRBJ1-2; V: TRBV9; DNA: TGTGCCAGCAGCGTAGTTCGGGACAGGGCGGAAGGCTACACCTTC; CDR3: CASSVVRDRAEGYTF
D: .; size: .; J: TRBJ1-1; V: TRBV5-1; DNA: TGCGCCAGCAGCTTGGGAGGACACCAGGTGGCTTTCTTT; CDR3: CASSLGGHQVAFF
D: .; size: .; J: TRBJ1-5; V: TRBV5-1; DNA: TGCGCCAGCAGCTTGGATCCTTCGGGTCAGCCCCAGCATTTT; CDR3: CASSLDPSGQPQHF
D: .; size: .; J: TRBJ2-2; V: TRBV19; DNA: TGTGCCAGTAGTGGGGCGTCCGGGGAGCTGTTTTTT; CDR3: CASSGASGELFF
D: TRBD2; size: once; J: TRBJ2-1; V: TRBV4-1; DNA: TGCGCCAGCAGCCAAGATGATACGGGGGGCTCCTACAATGAGCAGTTCTTC; CDR3: CASSQDDTGGSYNEQFF
D: .; size: .; J: TRBJ2-7; V: TRBV11-2; DNA: TGTGCCAGCAGACACCAGGGCGCCTACGAGCAGTACTTC; CDR3: CASRHQGAYEQYF
D: .; size: .; J: TRBJ1-2; V: TRBV7-8; DNA: TGTGCCAGCAGCCTACCTCGCGTGGGCAGGGATTATGGCTACACCTTC; CDR3: CASSLPRVGRDYGYTF
D: .; size: .; J: TRBJ2-7; V: TRBV2; DNA: TGTGCCAGCAGTGAAGCGAGGGCCGAATATTTGTACGAGCAGTACTTC; CDR3: CASSEARAEYLYEQYF
D: .; size: .; J: TRBJ1-1; V: TRBV11-3; DNA: TGTGCCAGCAGGCTCAGGGGTCGGGAGAACACTGAAGCTTTCTTT; CDR3: CASRLRGRENTEAFF
D: .; size: .; J: TRBJ2-3; V: TRBV19; DNA: TGTGCCAGTAGTATAAGTCGGGCGGAGCCGACAGATACGCAGTATTTT; CDR3: CASSISRAEPTDTQYF
D: .; size: .; J: TRBJ1-6; V: TRBV19; DNA: TGTGCCAGTAGTGCCTTCGCTGGTTATAATTCACCCCTCCACTTT; CDR3: CASSAFAGYNSPLHF
D: TRBD2; size: .; J: TRBJ2-5; V: TRBV29-1; DNA: TGCAGCGATGGGGGGGGTGAGACCCAGTACTTC; CDR3: CSDGGGETQYF
D: TRBD2; size: .; J: TRBJ2-5; V: TRBV4-2; DNA: TGTGCCAGCAGCCAATATAGCGGGAGTAAGACCCAGTACTTC; CDR3: CASSQYSGSKTQYF
D: TRBD2; size: .; J: TRBJ2-3; V: TRBV4-1; DNA: TGCGCCAGCAGCCACTTTATCGGGGGGGCGGCAGATACGCAGTATTTT; CDR3: CASSHFIGGAADTQYF
D: .; size: once; J: TRBJ1-1; V: TRBV7-6; DNA: TGTGCCAGCAGCTCTGAGCAGGGAACGAACACTGAAGCTTTCTTT; CDR3: CASSSEQGTNTEAFF
D: .; size: .; J: TRBJ2-7; V: TRBV6-5; DNA: TGTGCCAGCAGTTACTCGGGGGAGCAGTACTTC; CDR3: CASSYSGEQYF
D: TRBD1; size: .; J: TRBJ1-2; V: TRBV18; DNA: TGTGCCAGCTCACCGGGGACAGGGGGACTTAATGGCTACACCTTC; CDR3: CASSPGTGGLNGYTF
D: .; size: .; J: TRBJ2-2; V: TRBV6-5; DNA: TGTGCCAGCAGTTACTCTTTAGCCGGGGAGCTGTTTTTT; CDR3: CASSYSLAGELFF
D: .; size: .; J: TRBJ2-3; V: TRBV18; DNA: TGTGCCAGCTCACCACGCAGTTTTCCCCTCCCGGACCCGCAGTATTTT; CDR3: CASSPRSFPLPDPQYF
D: .; size: .; J: TRBJ1-1; V: TRBV5-4; DNA: TGTGCCAGCAGCCTAGGGGGGGGCACTGAAGCTTTCTTT; CDR3: CASSLGGGTEAFF
D: TRBD2; size: .; J: TRBJ2-2; V: TRBV19; DNA: TGTGCCAGTAGTACCGGACTAGCGGATCTCACCGGGGAGCTGTTTTTT; CDR3: CASSTGLADLTGELFF
D: .; size: .; J: TRBJ1-6; V: TRBV6-1; DNA: TGTGCCAGCAGTGAAGTAGTAGGGGGTGATGGTGGATCACCCCTCCACTTT; CDR3: CASSEVVGGDGGSPLHF
D: TRBD2; size: few; J: TRBJ2-2; V: TRBV27; DNA: TGTGCCAGCAAACTAGCGGGAGGATCGACCGGGGAGCTGTTTTTT; CDR3: CASKLAGGSTGELFF
D: .; size: .; J: TRBJ2-7; V: TRBV27; DNA: TGTGCCAGCAGAACAGGCCCCTACGAGCAGTACTTC; CDR3: CASRTGPYEQYF